This T cell receptor (beta chain) was retrieved from a study of T cells in Graves' hyperthyroidism and ophthalmopathy. This clonotype was counted ten times or more. Researchers took RNA transcripts and amplified the TCR beta CDR3 regions from them. In the first-round RT-PCR of the TCR CDR3, the HTBI primer set was used. TCRdb passed the multiplex PCR reads through MiXCR, listing each CDR3 protein once. Of hundreds of thousands of distinct CDR3 sequences in the sample, 15% to 18% were seen once. Germline assignment: CDR1 SGHKS and CDR2 YYEKEE (reference sequence). This CDR3 is built from 12 residues. V was cut by 8 bases and J by 10 bases, with 16 bases left in between.

This clonotype originated in a woman aged 18-30 years with Graves' hyperthyroidism. Sequencing was done on a sample of blood. The rearrangement links TRBV5-5 to TRBJ2-1; D is perhaps TRBD2 (5 bases). The CDR3 coding sequence is TGTGCCAGTATCACTCGTAGGGAGGAGCAGTTCTTC. This sequence encodes CASITRREEQFF.